The 30 T cell receptor beta chains listed next were all sequenced from one sample in a study of PD-L1 blockade in urothelial cancer. Stated time point: pretreatment peripheral blood. Repertoires were generated with immunoSEQ multiplex PCR, while TCRdb's copy carries only in-frame clones and drops some. The table has tens of thousands of clones, less than 90% seen once. The specimen comprised PBMCs, sampled around atezolizumab (anti-PD-L1) treatment. All receptors derive from a woman in her seventies with urothelial cancer.

V is TRBV6-1 and J is TRBJ2-3; TRBD1 is a possible D gene (7 bases). Deletions cut 5 bases from V and 4 bases from J, with 13 bases between. This CDR3 region has 14 residues. The germline gives CDR1 MNHNS, CDR2 SASEGT. CDR3 nucleotides: TGTGCCAGCAGTCTGGACAGGAGGGCAGATACGCAGTATTTT. Amino acids: CASSLDRRADTQYF.

CDR3 in DNA: TGTGCCAGCAGCAGGACAGGCCCAGGAACCCAGTACTTC. Encoded protein: CASSRTGPGTQYF. V usage is TRBV6-5 and J usage is TRBJ2-5, with 7 bases lining up with TRBD1. This CDR3 has 13 amino acids. The germline V gene encodes CDR1 MNHEY and CDR2 SVGAGI. Trimming at V came to 6 bases and at J to 8 bases, leaving 9 bases not matched to a gene.

The chain employs TRBV4-2 and TRBJ2-3; TRBD2 matches 12 bases. There are 17 residues in the CDR3. Trimming removed 0 bases from V and 3 bases from J; junction bases left unmatched: 4. Germline V gene sequence: CDR1 LGHNA, CDR2 YNFKEQ. The chain's CDR3 is CASSQDASGGATDTQYF. CDR3 DNA: TGTGCCAGCAGCCAAGATGCTAGCGGGGGGGCAACAGATACGCAGTATTTT.

This clone has a single count. The chain is built from TRBV5-6 and TRBJ2-7; perhaps TRBD1 as D (5 bases). Deletions cut 0 bases from V and 5 bases from J, with 15 bases between. Germline V gene data show CDR1 as SGHDT and CDR2 as YYEEEE. The CDR3 has 15 residues. The CDR3 loop is CASSLVGVQLHEQYF. Written as DNA, the CDR3 is TGTGCCAGCAGCTTGGTAGGGGTACAGCTGCACGAGCAGTACTTC.

This sequence joins TRBV27 and TRBJ2-3; 7 nucleotides line up with TRBD2. The J segment lost 7 bases and the V segment lost 4 bases, leaving 14 bases of the junction unmatched. Germline V gene data show CDR1 as MNHEY and CDR2 as SMNVEV (reference sequence). The CDR3 runs 16 residues. CDR3 sequence (DNA): TGTGCCAGCAGTTCTCGGACTGGCGGGAGTGTCCATACGCAGTATTTT. The encoded protein is CASSSRTGGSVHTQYF.

The chain joins TRBV10-3 to TRBJ2-2; unclear D gene. Looked up from germline, CDR1 is ENHRY and CDR2 is SYGVKD. The CDR3 covers 14 residues. Trimming stripped 1 base from V and 1 base from J, with 4 bases between. This CDR3 reads CAISEFQNTGELFF. The CDR3 nucleotides read TGTGCCATCAGTGAGTTCCAGAACACCGGGGAGCTGTTTTTT.

CDR3: CASSLGSASGRINEQYF. CDR3 DNA: TGTGCCAGCAGCTTAGGTTCAGCTAGCGGGAGAATCAACGAGCAGTACTTC. The chain has TRBV7-6 and TRBJ2-7; 10 bases match TRBD2. CDR3 length equals 17 residues. V lost 1 base to trimming and J lost 5 bases; unmatched junction nucleotides: 11. From germline, CDR1 is SGHVS and CDR2 FNYEAQ.

The V and J genes are TRBV6-5 and TRBJ2-7, with 11 bases that match TRBD1. V was clipped by 2 bases and J by 4 bases; unmatched bases: 4. Per germline, CDR1 MNHEY and CDR2 SVGAGI. The CDR3 length is 15 residues. CDR3 sequence reads: CASSYAGQGVYEQYF. The CDR3 coding sequence is TGTGCCAGCAGTTACGCGGGACAGGGGGTTTACGAGCAGTACTTC.

CDR3 nucleotide sequence: TGCGCCAGCAGCTTGGCCTATGAGCAGTTCTTC. Its translation is CASSLAYEQFF. The chain has TRBV5-1 and TRBJ2-1; unclear D gene. The CDR3 has 11 residues. From germline, CDR1 is SGHRS and CDR2 YFSETQ. The V gene lost 0 bases and the J gene lost 8 bases, with 3 bases spanning the gap.

This chain connects TRBV30 to TRBJ2-7; TRBD1 matches at 8 bases. Germline loops: CDR1 GTSNPN, CDR2 SVGIG (reference sequence). Trimming at V came to 5 bases and at J to 0 bases, leaving 3 bases not matched to a gene. This CDR3 has 13 residues. Written as DNA, the CDR3 is TGTGCCTGGTCGGGACAGGCCTCCTACGAGCAGTACTTC. This encodes CAWSGQASYEQYF.

The chain couples TRBV6-5 to TRBJ2-5; a weak D match, TRBD2 (6 bases). V lost 3 bases and J lost 5, with 7 bases in between. This CDR3 is 12 amino acids long. CDR1 MNHEY and CDR2 SVGAGI come from the germline V gene. CDR3 coding DNA: TGTGCCAGCAGTTATGGGGGGGAGACCCAGTACTTC. Protein product: CASSYGGETQYF.

The rearrangement uses TRBV9 and TRBJ2-1; 11 bases line up with TRBD2. The CDR3 length is 17 residues. J lost 1 base, V lost 0 bases, and 3 bases had no gene match. In germline, CDR1 is SGDLS, CDR2 YYNGEE. The CDR3 DNA sequence: TGTGCCAGCAGCGTAGGCCTAGCGGGAGGATCCTACAATGAGCAGTTCTTC. Residues: CASSVGLAGGSYNEQFF.

This chain uses TRBV5-1 with TRBJ2-7, with TRBD1 matching 8 bases. The CDR3 has 14 residues. J was trimmed by 5 bases and V by 5 bases; bases with no gene match: 9. CDR1 and CDR2 from the germline V gene are SGHRS and YFSETQ. CDR3 loop: CASRDRDEYDEQYF. The CDR3 DNA follows: TGCGCCAGCAGGGACAGGGATGAGTACGACGAGCAGTACTTC.

The J gene is TRBJ1-4, the V gene TRBV9, with 8 positions matching TRBD1. The germline CDR1 and CDR2 sequences are SGDLS and YYNGEE. The CDR3 length is 16 residues. J lost 7 bases, V lost 0 bases, and 8 bases had no gene match. CDR3 sequence (DNA): TGTGCCAGCAGCGTAGCTACCGGACAGGGACGTGAAAAACTGTTTTTT. Its protein product is CASSVATGQGREKLFF.

The rearrangement links TRBV18 to TRBJ2-7; D remains ambiguous. Trimming pared 6 bases from V and 5 bases from J, leaving 14 bases between. The CDR3 has 13 residues. Germline CDR1 is KGHSH and CDR2 is LQKENI. The CDR3 DNA reads TGTGCCAGCTCTCAACCACATCTCAACGAGCAGTACTTC. Residues: CASSQPHLNEQYF.

The chain recombines TRBV5-1 with TRBJ1-2; TRBD1 aligns across 7 bases. Germline loops: CDR1 SGHRS, CDR2 YFSETQ. The CDR3 runs to 14 residues. V gave up 0 bases and J gave up 4 bases; unmatched junction bases: 3. The CDR3: CASSLGQGFYGYTF. The CDR3 bases are TGCGCCAGCAGCTTGGGACAGGGTTTCTATGGCTACACCTTC.

This chain joins TRBV9 and TRBJ2-7, with D unresolved. Germline V lookup: CDR1 SGDLS, CDR2 YYNGEE. Between the trimmed V and J ends, which lost 0 bases and 2 bases, there was a span of 12 bases. This CDR3 has 15 amino acids. In DNA, the CDR3 is TGTGCCAGCAGCGTAGAGGCGGCTAACCCCTACGAGCAGTACTTC. This translates into CASSVEAANPYEQYF. The complete variable domain, with remaining parts taken from reference TRBV9 and TRBJ2-7, reads DSGVTQTPKHLITATGQRVTLRCSPRSGDLSVYWYQQSLDQGLQFLIQYYNGEERAKGNILERFSAQQFPDLHSELNLSSLELGDSALYFCASSVEAANPYEQYFGPGTRLTVT.

The rearrangement joins TRBV5-4 to TRBJ2-1; no firm D call. The CDR3 is 16 residues long. The germline CDR1 and CDR2 sequences are SGHNT and YYREEE (reference sequence). Trimming left V 4 bases short and J 7 bases short, with 21 bases between. CDR3 bases: TGTGCCAGCAGCCATAAGCTGGTTACAGAAATTAATGAGCAGTTCTTC. It codes for CASSHKLVTEINEQFF. Full variable domain (remainder filled in from reference TRBV5-4 and TRBJ2-1): ETGVTQSPTHLIKTRGQQVTLRCSSQSGHNTVSWYQQALGQGPQFIFQYYREEENGRGNFPPRFSGLQFPNYSSELNVNALELDDSALYLCASSHKLVTEINEQFFGPGTRLTVL.

The V and J genes are TRBV4-2 and TRBJ2-5; TRBD2 matches 8 bases. The CDR3 is 17 amino acids. Germline CDR1 and CDR2: LGHNA and YNFKEQ. V was clipped by 1 base and J by 8 bases; unmatched bases: 15. The CDR3 is CASSQVTGGGPPVTQYF. CDR3 nucleotide sequence: TGTGCCAGCAGCCAAGTTACTGGCGGGGGGCCCCCCGTAACCCAGTACTTC.

The chain is built from TRBV18 and TRBJ2-1; 7 nucleotides align to TRBD1. V shed 0 bases, J shed 3 bases, and the junction held 5 bases outside the gene matches. The CDR3 loop spans 16 amino acids. Germline loops: CDR1 KGHSH, CDR2 LQKENI. The CDR3 sequence: CASSPPGQADYNEQFF. As DNA, the CDR3 is TGTGCCAGCTCACCACCCGGACAGGCCGACTACAATGAGCAGTTCTTC. Looking up the rest from reference TRBV18 and TRBJ2-1 gives the full variable domain: NAGVMQNPRHLVRRRGQEARLRCSPMKGHSHVYWYRQLPEEGLKFMVYLQKENIIDESGMPKERFSAEFPKEGPSILRIQQVVRGDSAAYFCASSPPGQADYNEQFFGPGTRLTVL.

The sample holds a few counts of this clone. The chain is built from TRBV2 and TRBJ2-7, with D possibly being TRBD1 (6 bases). Trimming took 4 bases from V and 5 from J, leaving 15 bases between them. This CDR3 contains 14 residues. Germline lookup yields CDR1 SNHLY and CDR2 FYNNEI. The CDR3 DNA reads as TGTGCCAGCAGTGTTCCAGGGGCGGTCGACGAGCAGTACTTC. It codes for CASSVPGAVDEQYF.

The chain joins TRBV16 to TRBJ2-7, with 7 positions matching TRBD1. V lost 4 bases and J lost 6; bases outside the gene matches: 3. Germline V lookup: CDR1 KGHSY, CDR2 FQNENV. The CDR3 runs to 12 residues. The CDR3, as DNA: TGTGCCAGCAGCCCTCCAGGGGGCGAGCAGTACTTC. This codes for CASSPPGGEQYF.

This clone was picked up one time. The chain uses TRBV15 and TRBJ1-2; D gene ambiguous. CDR3 length: 13 residues. The V end was cut by 1 base, the J end by 3 bases, with 6 bases between. Germline loops: CDR1 LNHNV, CDR2 YYDKDF (reference sequence). The CDR3: CATSRVLDYGYTF. In DNA form, the CDR3 reads TGTGCCACCAGCAGAGTGTTAGACTATGGCTACACCTTC. Together with reference TRBV15 and TRBJ1-2, the CDR3 gives the full variable domain: DAMVIQNPRYQVTQFGKPVTLSCSQTLNHNVMYWYQQKSSQAPKLLFHYYDKDFNNEADTPDNFQSRRPNTSFCFLDIRSPGLGDTAMYLCATSRVLDYGYTFGSGTRLTVV.

The chain employs TRBV5-4 and TRBJ2-7, with 9 bases that match TRBD1. V dropped 2 bases and J dropped 3; count of bases not matched to a gene: 3. This CDR3 region has 14 residues. Per the germline V gene, CDR1 is SGHNT and CDR2 is YYREEE (reference sequence). CDR3 DNA sequence: TGTGCCAGCAGCTTACAGGGGGCTAGCTACGAGCAGTACTTC. It specifies CASSLQGASYEQYF.

This clone was picked up a small number of times. CDR3 amino acids: CASSLAGDGYNEQFF. The CDR3 region has the DNA TGCGCCAGCAGCTTGGCGGGGGACGGATACAATGAGCAGTTCTTC. The chain recombines TRBV5-1 with TRBJ2-1, with D tentatively TRBD2 (6 bases). Germline loops: CDR1 SGHRS, CDR2 YFSETQ. V dropped 0 bases and J dropped 4 bases, with 11 bases sitting between them. The CDR3 spans 15 residues. Based on the CDR3 plus reference TRBV5-1 and TRBJ2-1, the full variable domain is KAGVTQTPRYLIKTRGQQVTLSCSPISGHRSVSWYQQTPGQGLQFLFEYFSETQRNKGNFPGRFSGRQFSNSRSEMNVSTLELGDSALYLCASSLAGDGYNEQFFGPGTRLTVL.

The sample holds one count of this clone. V gene TRBV7-2 combines with J gene TRBJ2-7, with D perhaps matching TRBD2 (6 bases). Germline CDR1 and CDR2: SGHTA and FQGNSA. CDR3 length: 14 amino acids. The V end lost 1 base, the J end lost 2 bases, and 9 bases lay between the germline ends. The CDR3 is CASSLGEVTYEQYF. Here the CDR3 DNA reads TGTGCCAGCAGCTTAGGGGAGGTCACCTACGAGCAGTACTTC.

Here the CDR3 reads CASSDGSSGNNEQFF. In nucleotides, the CDR3 is TGTGCCAGCAGTGACGGGTCTAGCGGGAACAATGAGCAGTTCTTC. The V call is TRBV2, the J call TRBJ2-1; 9 bases fit TRBD2. Germline V gives CDR1 SNHLY, CDR2 FYNNEI. CDR3 size: 15 residues. V was clipped by 3 bases and J by 5 bases; unmatched bases: 5.

The V and J genes are TRBV9 and TRBJ2-7, with D tentatively TRBD1 (5 bases). The germline V and J ends were trimmed by 0 bases and 0 bases, with 16 bases remaining between them. CDR1 is SGDLS, CDR2 YYNGEE, per germline. The CDR3 has 17 residues. Written as DNA, the CDR3 is TGTGCCAGCAGCGTAGCTCCCGGACACCCCAGCTCCTACGAGCAGTACTTC. Protein: CASSVAPGHPSSYEQYF.

This chain joins TRBV5-1 and TRBJ2-1, with TRBD2 matching over 9 bases. The CDR3 has 11 amino acids. Germline trimming cut 5 bases from V and 15 bases from J; bases unmatched to any gene: 6. Per the germline V gene, CDR1 is SGHRS and CDR2 is YFSETQ. The chain's CDR3 is CASREAGGSFF. The DNA for the CDR3 is TGCGCCAGCAGGGAAGCGGGGGGCTCGTTCTTC.

This clone was detected a few times. V usage is TRBV2 and J usage is TRBJ1-2; TRBD1 is a possible D gene (5 bases). This CDR3 spans 11 amino acids. Germline CDR1 reads SNHLY; CDR2 reads FYNNEI. V shed 6 bases and J shed 10 bases, with 12 bases lying between them. The CDR3 DNA is TGTGCCAGCAGAAACCAGGGCACCTACACCTTC. Residues: CASRNQGTYTF.